This T cell receptor (beta chain) is from a study of a mutant IDH1 vaccine in newly diagnosed glioma. The CDR3 spans 14 residues. Per germline, CDR1 ENHRY and CDR2 SYGVKD. Trimming removed 3 bases from V and 3 bases from J, with 12 bases in between. Comments on this clone: The antigen remains unidentified.

Some clones are missing from TCRdb's copy, which holds only in-frame ones; the method was immunoSEQ multiplex PCR. The sample lists just under 80,000 clones, more than 85% seen once, with just over 0.55% in the top ten. Time point: week 5, during vaccination. Alongside topical imiquimod, each dose of vaccine comprised 300 ug of mutant IDH1 20-mer peptide. The TCR comes from a woman aged 45-65 years with glioma. The specimen comprised PBMCs, sampled from a glioma patient whose treatment included an IDH1 peptide vaccine. This sequence joins TRBV10-3 and TRBJ2-7; D unclear. The DNA for the CDR3 is TGTGCCATCAGTGAATCGGGCACATACTACGAGCAGTACTTC. Its translation is CAISESGTYYEQYF.